This TCR beta chain was sequenced in a study of OX40 agonist ivuxolimab in advanced cancers. About the research overall: With a range of roughly 20 to 85, age averaged approximately 55 years, and around 83% were male.

Germline V gives CDR1 MDHEN, CDR2 SYDVKM. V gave up 6 bases and J gave up 0 bases; unmatched junction bases: 7. There are 15 residues in the CDR3. The method was immunoSEQ multiplex PCR; TCRdb's version includes in-frame clones alone and lacks a portion of them. The data show approximately 90,000 clones, roughly 88% seen once. Source: CD4+ or CD8+ T cells sorted from blood, taken in a trial of the OX40 agonist ivuxolimab. The V call is TRBV28, the J call TRBJ1-1; 7 positions agree with TRBD1. The sequence was obtained from an adult with an advanced solid tumor such as melanoma, head and neck, liver or kidney cancer. The CDR3 DNA reads TGTGCCAGCAGCCCAGGGACAGTTATGAACACTGAAGCTTTCTTT. Amino acids: CASSPGTVMNTEAFF.